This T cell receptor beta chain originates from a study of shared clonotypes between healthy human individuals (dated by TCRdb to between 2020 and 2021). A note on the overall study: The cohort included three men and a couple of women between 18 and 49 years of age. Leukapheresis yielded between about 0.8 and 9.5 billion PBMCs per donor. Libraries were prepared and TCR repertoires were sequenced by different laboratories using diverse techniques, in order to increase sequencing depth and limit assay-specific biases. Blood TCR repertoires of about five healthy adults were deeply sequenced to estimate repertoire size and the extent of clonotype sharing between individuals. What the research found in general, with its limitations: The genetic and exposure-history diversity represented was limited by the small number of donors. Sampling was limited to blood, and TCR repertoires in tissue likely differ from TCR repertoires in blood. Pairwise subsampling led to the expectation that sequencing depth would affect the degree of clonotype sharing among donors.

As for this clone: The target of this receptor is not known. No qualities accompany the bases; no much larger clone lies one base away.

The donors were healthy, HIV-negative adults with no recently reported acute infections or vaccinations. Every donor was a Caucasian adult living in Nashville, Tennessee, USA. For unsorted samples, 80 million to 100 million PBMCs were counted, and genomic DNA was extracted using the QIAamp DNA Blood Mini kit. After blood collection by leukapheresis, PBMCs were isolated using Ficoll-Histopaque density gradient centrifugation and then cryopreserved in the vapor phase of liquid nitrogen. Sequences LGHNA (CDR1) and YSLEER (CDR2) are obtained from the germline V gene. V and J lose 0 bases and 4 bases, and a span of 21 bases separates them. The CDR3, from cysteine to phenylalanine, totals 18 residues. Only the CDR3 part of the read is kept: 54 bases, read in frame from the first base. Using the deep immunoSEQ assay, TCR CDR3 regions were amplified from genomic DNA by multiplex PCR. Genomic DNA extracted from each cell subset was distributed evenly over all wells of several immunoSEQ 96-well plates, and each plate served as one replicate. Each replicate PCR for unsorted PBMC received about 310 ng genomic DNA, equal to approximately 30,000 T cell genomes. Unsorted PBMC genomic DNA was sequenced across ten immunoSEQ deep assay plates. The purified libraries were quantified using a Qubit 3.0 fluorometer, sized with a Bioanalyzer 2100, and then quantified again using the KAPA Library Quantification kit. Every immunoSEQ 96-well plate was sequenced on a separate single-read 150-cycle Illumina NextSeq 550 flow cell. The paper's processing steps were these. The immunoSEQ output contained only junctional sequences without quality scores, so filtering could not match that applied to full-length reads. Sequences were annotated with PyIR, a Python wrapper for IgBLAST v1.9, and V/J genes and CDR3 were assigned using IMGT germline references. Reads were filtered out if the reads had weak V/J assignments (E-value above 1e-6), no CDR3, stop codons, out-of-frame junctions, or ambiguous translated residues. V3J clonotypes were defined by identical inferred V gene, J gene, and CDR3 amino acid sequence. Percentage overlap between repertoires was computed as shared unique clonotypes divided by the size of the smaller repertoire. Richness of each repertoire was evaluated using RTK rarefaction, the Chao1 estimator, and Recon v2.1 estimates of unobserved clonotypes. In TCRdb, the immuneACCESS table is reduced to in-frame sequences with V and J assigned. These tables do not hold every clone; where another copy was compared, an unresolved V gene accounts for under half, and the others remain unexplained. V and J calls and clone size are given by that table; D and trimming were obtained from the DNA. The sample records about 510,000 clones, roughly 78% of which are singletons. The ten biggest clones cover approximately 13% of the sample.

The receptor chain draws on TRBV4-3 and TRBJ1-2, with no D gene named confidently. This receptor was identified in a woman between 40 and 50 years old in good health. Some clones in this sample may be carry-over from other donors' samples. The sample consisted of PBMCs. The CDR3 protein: CASSQDLLRAGTFYGYTF. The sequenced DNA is TGCGCCAGCAGCCAAGATTTGCTGCGAGCCGGAACTTTCTATGGCTACACCTTC.